This note documents a single TCR beta chain sequence. The CDR3 runs to 13 residues. V lost 4 bases, J lost 2 bases, and 5 bases lay in between. From germline, CDR1 is SNHLY and CDR2 FYNNEI. The data were obtained in a study of blood T cell repertoires in COVID-19. Study in general: From the United States, Italy and Spain came samples of acute and convalescent COVID-19. Sources were T cells, B-cell-depleted T cells, or PBMCs; the material itself was cDNA or gDNA.

Original processing notes: Estimates of nucleated cell counts were drawn from the amplification of reference gene primers. The table came from immunoSEQ multiplex PCR; TCRdb's copy has only in-frame clones and leaves some out. V and J calls and clone size are those listed in that table; D and trimming were worked out from the DNA. Of some 140,000 clones in the sample, roughly 90% were seen once. This clonotype originated in a man between 65 and 80 years old with active COVID-19. Material: peripheral blood. This chain uses TRBV2 with TRBJ2-2; no clear D. DNA of the CDR3: TGTGCCAGCAGTGGACACAACACCGGGGAGCTGTTTTTT. As protein: CASSGHNTGELFF.